A single sample gave rise to the 10 T cell receptor beta chains below, sequenced in a study of CD8 T cells in Susac syndrome. An input of about 0.5 to 1 ug of RNA was subjected to reverse transcription using random hexamers. MiXCR, run by TCRdb on the immunoSEQ multiplex PCR reads, gives a single entry per CDR3 protein. This table holds approximately 220,000 distinct CDR3 sequences, approximately 95% found once. Input material: CD4+ T cells from PBMCs. These receptor sequences come from a human donor with multiple sclerosis.

This chain uses TRBV5-4 with TRBJ2-5; TRBD2 matches at 10 bases. The V segment lost 4 bases and the J segment 4 bases; nucleotides outside the gene matches: 13. Per the germline V gene, CDR1 is SGHNT and CDR2 is YYREEE (reference sequence). The CDR3 consists of 17 residues. For the CDR3, the DNA is TGTGCCAGCAGCCCGAACCCCCCTAGCGGGGGCCCAGAGACCCAGTACTTC. Residues: CASSPNPPSGGPETQYF.

This clonotype has a single count. J is TRBJ2-5 and V is TRBV6-2 or TRBV6-3; 7 positions match TRBD1. This CDR3 has 12 residues. J gave up 5 bases and V 8 bases, and 5 bases lay outside the gene matches. The germline V gene encodes CDR1 MNHEY and CDR2 SVGEGT. CDR3 in amino acids: CASGDSRETQYF. The CDR3 DNA follows: TGTGCCAGCGGGGACAGTCGGGAGACCCAGTACTTC.

This clonotype has only one observation. The rearrangement links TRBV19 to TRBJ1-2; D perhaps matches TRBD1 (5 bases). Per germline, CDR1 LNHDA and CDR2 SQIVND (reference sequence). The CDR3 runs 12 residues. Trimming stripped 11 bases from V and 8 bases from J, with 18 bases between. CDR3 amino acids: CAGRGNQGGYTF. The CDR3 nucleotides read TGTGCCGGGCGGGGGAATCAAGGGGGCTACACCTTC.

This sequence joins TRBV5-1 and TRBJ1-5; D is unclear. Germline CDR1 SGHRS, CDR2 YFSETQ. V lost 7 bases, J lost 0 bases, and 8 bases lay in between. The CDR3 consists of 13 residues. The CDR3 loop reads CASRAYSNQPQHF. The CDR3 coding sequence is TGCGCCAGCCGGGCTTATAGCAATCAGCCCCAGCATTTT.

This chain joins TRBV3-1 and TRBJ2-1; no firm D call. The length of the CDR3 is 11 residues. In germline, CDR1 is LGHDT, CDR2 YNNKEL (reference sequence). V dropped 3 bases and J dropped 8 bases, with 5 bases sitting between them. The DNA for the CDR3 is TGTGCCAGCAGCCATGAGCATGAGCAGTTCTTC. Translation gives CASSHEHEQFF.

The chain joins TRBV2 to TRBJ2-7; D remains ambiguous. V lost 6 bases and J 5 bases, leaving 8 bases between the germline ends. The CDR3 runs 11 residues. In germline, CDR1 is SNHLY, CDR2 FYNNEI. The CDR3: CASRTGHEQYV. CDR3 DNA: TGTGCCAGCAGAACGGGCCACGAGCAGTACGTC.

V is TRBV30 and J is TRBJ1-5; no clear D gene. Germline assignment: CDR1 GTSNPN and CDR2 SVGIG (reference sequence). The V gene lost 2 bases and the J gene lost 11 bases, with 16 bases spanning the gap. The CDR3 spans 13 residues. The CDR3 loop is CAWSTSFSEAQHF. The CDR3 nucleotides are TGTGCCTGGAGTACCTCCTTCAGTGAGGCCCAGCATTTT. The complete variable domain, with remaining parts taken from reference TRBV30 and TRBJ1-5, reads SQTIHQWPATLVQPVGSPLSLECTVEGTSNPNLYWYRQAAGRGLQLLFYSVGIGQISSEVPQNLSASRPQDRQFILSSKKLLLSDSGFYLCAWSTSFSEAQHFGDGTRLSIL.

The J gene is TRBJ1-6, the V gene TRBV9; D not certain. Germline CDR1 is SGDLS and CDR2 is YYNGEE. The germline V and J ends were trimmed by 0 bases and 6 bases, with 7 bases remaining between them. The CDR3 is 14 residues long. Here the CDR3 DNA reads TGTGCCAGCAGCGTAGGGTACCTTAATTCACCCCTCCACTTT. Translated: CASSVGYLNSPLHF. Drawing the rest from reference TRBV9 and TRBJ1-6, the complete variable domain is DSGVTQTPKHLITATGQRVTLRCSPRSGDLSVYWYQQSLDQGLQFLIQYYNGEERAKGNILERFSAQQFPDLHSELNLSSLELGDSALYFCASSVGYLNSPLHFGNGTRLTVT.

The rearrangement links TRBV24-1 to TRBJ2-6, with D perhaps TRBD1 (6 bases). Germline V gives CDR1 KGHDR, CDR2 SFDVKD. The length of the CDR3 is 20 residues. Trimming left V 0 bases short and J 2 bases short, with 19 bases between. The CDR3, as DNA: TGTGCCACCAGTGATTTGGGACAGTTTATTGCCCCCCCTGGGGCCAACGTCCTGACTTTC. This sequence encodes CATSDLGQFIAPPGANVLTF.

This chain links TRBV3-1 with TRBJ1-2; D gene unclear. Trimming stripped 7 bases from V and 6 bases from J, with 12 bases between. Germline CDR1 and CDR2: LGHDT and YNNKEL (reference sequence). This CDR3 contains 12 residues. For the CDR3, the DNA is TGTGCCAGCACCCGAAATAATGATGGCTACACCTTC. It yields the protein CASTRNNDGYTF.